Following are 2 T cell receptor beta chains from one sample sequenced in a study of response to subunit inactivated influenza vaccine. One entry per CDR3 protein results from TCRdb running MiXCR on the RT-PCR reads. The sample carries around 540,000 distinct CDR3 sequences, approximately 10% recorded once. The specimen comprised PBMCs from blood, sampled on the day of vaccination. The receptor source for this set is a middle-aged man who received an inactivated influenza vaccine.

This clonotype was detected a few times. The chain combines TRBV11-2 with TRBJ2-7; 8 nucleotides align to TRBD1. There are 17 residues in the CDR3. CDR1 SGHAT and CDR2 FQNNGV come from the germline V gene. With V trimmed by 6 bases and J by 0 bases, 13 bases remained unmatched. CDR3 in DNA: TGTGCCAGCAGGACATCAGGGGGCCCGTCTCTCTCCTACGAGCAGTACTTC. Translation: CASRTSGGPSLSYEQYF.

The chain recombines TRBV12-3 or TRBV12-4 with TRBJ2-5, with 12 bases that match TRBD2. The CDR3 length is 19 residues. J gave up 2 bases and V 11 bases, and 21 bases lay outside the gene matches. The CDR3 loop is CAFCLAIGLAGRIQETQYF. The CDR3 nucleotides are TGTGCCTTCTGTTTAGCCATCGGACTAGCGGGGCGAATTCAAGAGACCCAGTACTTC.